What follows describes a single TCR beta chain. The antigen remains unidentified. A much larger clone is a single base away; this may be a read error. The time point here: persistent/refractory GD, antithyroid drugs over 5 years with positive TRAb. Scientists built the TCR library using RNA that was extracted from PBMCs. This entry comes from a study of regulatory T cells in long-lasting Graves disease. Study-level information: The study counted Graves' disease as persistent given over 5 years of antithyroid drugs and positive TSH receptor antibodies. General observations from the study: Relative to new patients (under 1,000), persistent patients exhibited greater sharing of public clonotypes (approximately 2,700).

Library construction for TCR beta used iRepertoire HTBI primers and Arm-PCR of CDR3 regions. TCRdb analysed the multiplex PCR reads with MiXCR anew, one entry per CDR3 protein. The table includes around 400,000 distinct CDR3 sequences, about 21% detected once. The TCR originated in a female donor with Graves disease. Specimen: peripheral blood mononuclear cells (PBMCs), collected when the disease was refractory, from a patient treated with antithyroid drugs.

CDR3 protein: CASSLTGRGNSPLHF. In DNA, the CDR3 is TGTGCCAGCAGTTTAACGGGACGGGGGAATTCACCCCTCCACTTT. J is TRBJ1-6 and V is TRBV27, with a possible D match to TRBD1 (5 bases). Germline values: CDR1 MNHEY, CDR2 SMNVEV (reference sequence). The CDR3 has 15 residues. Trimming shortened V by 2 bases and J by 7 bases, and 12 bases separated the two germline ends.